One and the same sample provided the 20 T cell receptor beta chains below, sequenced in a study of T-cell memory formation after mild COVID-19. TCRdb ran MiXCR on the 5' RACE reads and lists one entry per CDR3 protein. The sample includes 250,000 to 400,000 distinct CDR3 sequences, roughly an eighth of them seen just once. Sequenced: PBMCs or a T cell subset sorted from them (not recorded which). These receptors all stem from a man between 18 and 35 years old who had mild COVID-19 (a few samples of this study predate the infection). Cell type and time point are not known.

CDR3 DNA sequence: TGTGCCAGCGGATCCTACACGAACACTGAAGCTTTCTTT. Translating gives CASGSYTNTEAFF. V is TRBV12-3 or TRBV12-4 and J is TRBJ1-1; D call uncertain. Trimming shortened V by 8 bases and J by 1 base, and 11 bases separated the two germline ends. The CDR3 covers 13 residues.

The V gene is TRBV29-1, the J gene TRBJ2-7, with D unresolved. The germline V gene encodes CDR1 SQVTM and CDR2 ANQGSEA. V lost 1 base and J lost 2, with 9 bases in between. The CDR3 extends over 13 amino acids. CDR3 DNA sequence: TGCAGCGTTGAAGGCGGCAGGCCCTACGAGCAGTACTTC. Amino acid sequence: CSVEGGRPYEQYF.

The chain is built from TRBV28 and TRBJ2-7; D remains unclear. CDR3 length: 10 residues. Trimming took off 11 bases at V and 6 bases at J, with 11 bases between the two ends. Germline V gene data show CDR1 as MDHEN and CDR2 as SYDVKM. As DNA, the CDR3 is TGTGCCCCGGTGCGTTGCGAGCAGTACGTC. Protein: CAPVRCEQYV.

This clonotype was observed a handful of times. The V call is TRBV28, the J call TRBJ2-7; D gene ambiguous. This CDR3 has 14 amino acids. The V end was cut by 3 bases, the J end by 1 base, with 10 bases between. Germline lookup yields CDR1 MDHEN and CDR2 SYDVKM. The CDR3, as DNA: TGTGCCAGCAGTTTTTTGCGGCGATCCTACGAGCAGTACGTC. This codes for CASSFLRRSYEQYV.

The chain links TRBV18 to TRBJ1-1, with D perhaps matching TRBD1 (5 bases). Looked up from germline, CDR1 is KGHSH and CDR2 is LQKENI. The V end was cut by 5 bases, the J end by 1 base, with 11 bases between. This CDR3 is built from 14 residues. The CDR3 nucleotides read TGTGCCAGCTCATTGGGGCAAAAGAACACTGAAGCTTTCTTT. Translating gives CASSLGQKNTEAFF.

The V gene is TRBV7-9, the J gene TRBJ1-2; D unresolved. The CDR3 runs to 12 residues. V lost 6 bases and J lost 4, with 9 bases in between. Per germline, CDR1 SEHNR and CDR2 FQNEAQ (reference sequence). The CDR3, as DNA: TGTGCCAGCAGTTACAACGTCTATGGCTACACCTTC. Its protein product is CASSYNVYGYTF.

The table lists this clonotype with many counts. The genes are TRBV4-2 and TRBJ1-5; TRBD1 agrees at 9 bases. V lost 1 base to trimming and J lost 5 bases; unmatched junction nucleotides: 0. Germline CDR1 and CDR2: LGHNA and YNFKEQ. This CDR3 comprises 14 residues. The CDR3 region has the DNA TGTGCCAGCAGCCAAGGGACAGGGGATCAGCCCCAGCATTTT. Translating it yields CASSQGTGDQPQHF.

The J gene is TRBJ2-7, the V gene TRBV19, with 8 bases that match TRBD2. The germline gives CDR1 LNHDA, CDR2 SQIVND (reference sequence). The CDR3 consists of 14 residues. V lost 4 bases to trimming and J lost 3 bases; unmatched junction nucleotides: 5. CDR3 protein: CASSSTGGDYEQYF. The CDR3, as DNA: TGTGCCAGTAGTAGCACGGGGGGGGACTACGAGCAGTACTTC. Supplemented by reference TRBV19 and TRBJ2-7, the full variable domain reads DGGITQSPKYLFRKEGQNVTLSCEQNLNHDAMYWYRQDPGQGLRLIYYSQIVNDFQKGDIAEGYSVSREKKESFPLTVTSAQKNPTAFYLCASSSTGGDYEQYFGPGTRLTVT.

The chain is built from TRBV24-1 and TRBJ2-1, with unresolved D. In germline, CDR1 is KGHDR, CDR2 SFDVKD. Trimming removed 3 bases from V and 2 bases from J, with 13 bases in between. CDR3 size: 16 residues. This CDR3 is CATSDPTAKAYNEQFF. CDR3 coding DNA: TGTGCCACCAGTGATCCTACAGCAAAAGCCTACAATGAGCAGTTCTTC.

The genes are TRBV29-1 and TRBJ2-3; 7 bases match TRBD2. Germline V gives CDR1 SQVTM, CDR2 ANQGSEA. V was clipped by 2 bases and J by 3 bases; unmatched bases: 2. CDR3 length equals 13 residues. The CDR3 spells CSVERGGTDTQYF. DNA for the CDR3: TGCAGCGTTGAACGGGGAGGGACAGATACGCAGTATTTT.

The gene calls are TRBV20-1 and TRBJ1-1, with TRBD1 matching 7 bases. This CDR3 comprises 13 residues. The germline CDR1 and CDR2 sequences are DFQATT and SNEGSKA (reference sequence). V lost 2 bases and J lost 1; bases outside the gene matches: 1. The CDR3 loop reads CSARWDRNTEAFF. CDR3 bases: TGCAGTGCTAGATGGGACAGGAACACTGAAGCTTTCTTT.

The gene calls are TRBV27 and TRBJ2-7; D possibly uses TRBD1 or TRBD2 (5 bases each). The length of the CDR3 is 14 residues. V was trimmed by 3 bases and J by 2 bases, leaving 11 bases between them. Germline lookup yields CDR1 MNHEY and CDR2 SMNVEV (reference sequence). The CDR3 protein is CASSFGAATYEQYF. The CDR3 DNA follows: TGTGCCAGCAGTTTCGGGGCAGCCACCTACGAGCAGTACTTC.

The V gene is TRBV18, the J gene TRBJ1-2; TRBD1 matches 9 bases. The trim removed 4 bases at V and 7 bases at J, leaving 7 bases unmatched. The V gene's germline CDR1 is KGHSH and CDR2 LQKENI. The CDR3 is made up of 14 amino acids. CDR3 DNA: TGTGCCAGCTCACAAGGGACAGGGATACTTGGCTACACCTTC. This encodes CASSQGTGILGYTF.

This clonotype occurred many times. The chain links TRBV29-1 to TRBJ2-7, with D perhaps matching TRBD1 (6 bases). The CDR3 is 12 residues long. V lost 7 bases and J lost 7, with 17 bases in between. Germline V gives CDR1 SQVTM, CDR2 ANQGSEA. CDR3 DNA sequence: TGCAGCGCTTGGGACACCTTCGGGGAGCAGTACTTC. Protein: CSAWDTFGEQYF.

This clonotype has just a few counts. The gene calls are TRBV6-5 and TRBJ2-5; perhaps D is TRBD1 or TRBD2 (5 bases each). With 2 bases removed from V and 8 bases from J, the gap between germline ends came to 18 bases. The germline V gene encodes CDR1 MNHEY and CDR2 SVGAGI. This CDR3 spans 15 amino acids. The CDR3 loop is CASSYGGATRGTQYF. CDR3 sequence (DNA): TGTGCCAGCAGTTACGGGGGTGCTACCCGGGGAACCCAGTACTTC.

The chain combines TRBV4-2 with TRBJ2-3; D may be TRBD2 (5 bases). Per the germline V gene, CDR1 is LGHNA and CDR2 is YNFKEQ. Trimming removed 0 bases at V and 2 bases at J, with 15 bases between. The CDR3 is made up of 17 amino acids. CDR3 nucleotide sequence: TGTGCCAGCAGCCAAGATATCCTAGCCGAATACACAGATACGCAGTATTTT. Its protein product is CASSQDILAEYTDTQYF.

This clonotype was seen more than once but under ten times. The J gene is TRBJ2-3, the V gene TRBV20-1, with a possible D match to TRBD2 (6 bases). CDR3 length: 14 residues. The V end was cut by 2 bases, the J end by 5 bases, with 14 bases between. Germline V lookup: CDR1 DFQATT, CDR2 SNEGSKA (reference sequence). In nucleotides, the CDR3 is TGCAGTGCTAGAATGGCAGGGAGGCTAGATACGCAGTATTTT. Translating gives CSARMAGRLDTQYF.

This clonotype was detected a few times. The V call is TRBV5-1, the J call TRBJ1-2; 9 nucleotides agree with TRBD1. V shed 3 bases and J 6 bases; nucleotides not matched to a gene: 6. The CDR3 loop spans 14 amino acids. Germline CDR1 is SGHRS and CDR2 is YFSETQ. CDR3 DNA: TGCGCCAGCAGCTGGGGACAGGGAGTCGATGGCTACACCTTC. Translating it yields CASSWGQGVDGYTF.

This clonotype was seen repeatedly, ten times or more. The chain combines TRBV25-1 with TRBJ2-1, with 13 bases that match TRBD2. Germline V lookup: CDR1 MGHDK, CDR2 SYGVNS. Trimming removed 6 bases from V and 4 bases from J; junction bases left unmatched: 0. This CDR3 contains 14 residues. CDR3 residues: CASRLAGGYNEQFF. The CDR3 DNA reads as TGTGCCAGCAGACTAGCGGGGGGGTACAATGAGCAGTTCTTC.

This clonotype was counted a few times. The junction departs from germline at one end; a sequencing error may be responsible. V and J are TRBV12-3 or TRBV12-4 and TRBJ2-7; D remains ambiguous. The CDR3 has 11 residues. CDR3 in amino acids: CASSHSHEQYF. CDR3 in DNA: TGTGCCAGCAGCCACTCCCACGAGCAGTACTTC.